A selection of T cell receptor beta chains follows, all from one sample in a study of T cell changes during pregnancy in multiple sclerosis. Measured with immunoSEQ multiplex PCR; TCRdb has only the in-frame clones, and not every one. Counted here are fewer than 65,000 clones, 91% occurring once; the ten biggest clones make up 2% to 2.5%. Sequences were derived from peripheral blood, sampled in the third trimester of pregnancy. These receptors were taken from a female donor in good health, enrolled as a control in a pregnancy study. The CDR3 runs from the conserved cysteine through the conserved F or W.

CDR3 length,J gene,V gene,CDR3 protein
14,TRBJ2-3,TRBV4-1,CASSQSGSTDTQYF
16,TRBJ2-7,TRBV6-5,CASSYSGVAGVYEQYF
14,TRBJ2-1,TRBV5-4,CASSPEVGHNEQFF
19,TRBJ2-7,TRBV21-1,CASSKIGDRGPREPYEQYF
14,TRBJ1-2,TRBV6-5,CASSLGQGAKGYTF
15,TRBJ2-3,TRBV29-1,CSVTETRGVADTQYF
15,TRBJ2-1,TRBV6-1,CATFLRGGYYNEQFF
16,TRBJ1-4,TRBV6-1,CASSGLGQGAYEKLFF
13,TRBJ2-3,TRBV7-8,CASRLGGGDTQYF
14,TRBJ2-7,TRBV7-2,CASSLYGRGYEQYF
17,TRBJ2-3,TRBV10-3,CAISESSGQGAGDTQYF